Included here is one T cell receptor beta chain sequence, with context. Its matching antigen is unknown. This entry is derived from a study of T-cell reconstitution after alpha-beta-depleted transplantation in children. The V end lost 3 bases, the J end lost 4 bases, and 13 bases lay between the germline ends. The length of the CDR3 is 14 residues. Per germline, CDR1 SGHRS and CDR2 YFSETQ. Researchers prepared the TCRbeta library using unique molecular identifiers, the study reports. Each CDR3 protein is one row after TCRdb ran MiXCR on the PCR reads. Among roughly 310,000 distinct CDR3 sequences listed, 23% were seen once. Broader study findings: For some patients, TCRbeta diversity was high at day 60 because of recipient T cells and thymic progenitors that survived. Among T cells one year after transplant, newly produced cells accounted for most counts and diversity. As was reported, about two months after transplant, alpha-beta T cells came from several hundred expanded graft clones.

The TCR comes from a male patient younger than 18 who had a stem cell transplant for acute lymphoblastic leukemia, so the T cells may come from the graft donor. The chain recombines TRBV5-1 with TRBJ1-1; D unclear. Sequenced here: PBMCs, mostly from graft donor cells, sampled 180 days after TCRalphabeta/CD19-depleted stem cell transplant. CDR3 DNA sequence: TGCGCCAGCAGCTCGGAGGCGGGGAGCACTGAAGCTTTCTTT. Its translation: CASSSEAGSTEAFF.